Listed here are 7 T cell receptor beta chains from one sample, sequenced in a study of cytomegalovirus exposure and HLA in healthy donors. Only in-frame clones appear in the TCRdb table, and some are missing; sequencing was by immunoSEQ multiplex PCR. Found here are roughly 170,000 clones, 80% to 85% of them singletons; the top ten hold approximately 3%. Sequences were obtained from PBMCs. These receptor sequences come from a young woman in good health and CMV-seropositive.

The chain links TRBV6-6 to TRBJ1-2; D is unresolved. Germline V lookup: CDR1 MNHNY, CDR2 SVGAGI (reference sequence). Deletions cut 5 bases from V and 2 bases from J, with 15 bases between. CDR3 length equals 15 residues. The chain's CDR3 is CASSVRPGRNYGYTF. The CDR3 DNA is TGTGCCAGCAGTGTCCGTCCGGGAAGAAACTATGGCTACACCTTC.

This chain connects TRBV6-1 to TRBJ1-1; no clear D. Trimming cost V 6 bases and J 7 bases, with 15 bases left between them. This CDR3 has 13 residues. Germline loops: CDR1 MNHNS, CDR2 SASEGT. CDR3 sequence reads: CASSQIYSYEAFF. CDR3 in DNA: TGTGCCAGCAGCCAAATATACAGCTATGAAGCTTTCTTT.

The gene calls are TRBV10-3 and TRBJ1-2, with D perhaps matching TRBD1 (6 bases). Between the trimmed V and J ends, which lost 4 bases and 6 bases, there was a span of 9 bases. The germline V gene has CDR1 ENHRY and CDR2 SYGVKD. The CDR3 runs to 12 residues. The CDR3 protein is CAISAQGHGYTF. In DNA, the CDR3 is TGTGCCATCAGTGCCCAGGGGCATGGCTACACCTTC.

The J gene is TRBJ1-6, the V gene TRBV27; no definite D call. Trimming took 0 bases from V and 7 from J, leaving 10 bases between them. Germline CDR1 is MNHEY and CDR2 is SMNVEV (reference sequence). CDR3 length: 15 residues. The CDR3 sequence: CASSLSAGWNSPLHF. The CDR3 DNA is TGTGCCAGCAGTTTATCGGCCGGGTGGAATTCACCCCTCCACTTT.

This clone has a single count. The chain links TRBV6-5 to TRBJ2-7; D may be TRBD2 (5 bases). With 6 bases removed from V and 6 bases from J, the gap between germline ends came to 9 bases. CDR1 and CDR2 (germline): MNHEY, SVGAGI. The CDR3 runs to 11 residues. The CDR3 DNA reads as TGTGCCAGCAGGGCGGGTGGCGAGCAGTACTTC. It codes for CASRAGGEQYF.

This chain links TRBV5-4 with TRBJ1-3, with TRBD1 as a possible D gene (6 bases). Germline CDR1 is SGHNT and CDR2 is YYREEE (reference sequence). The CDR3 runs to 17 residues. V lost 4 bases, J lost 4 bases, and 21 bases lay in between. The CDR3 region has the DNA TGTGCCAGCAGCGTCCTTAGTACACCAGGGGTAGGAAACACCATATATTTT. Protein product: CASSVLSTPGVGNTIYF.

This chain uses TRBV5-4 with TRBJ1-5, with D hard to call. V lost 4 bases to trimming and J lost 4 bases, with 9 bases between them. CDR1 SGHNT and CDR2 YYREEE come from the germline V gene (reference sequence). The CDR3 is made up of 13 amino acids. The CDR3 region has the DNA TGTGCCAGCAGCCGAGGACTGAATCAGCCCCAGCATTTT. Its translation: CASSRGLNQPQHF. The variable domain in full, with the rest retrieved from reference TRBV5-4 and TRBJ1-5, is ETGVTQSPTHLIKTRGQQVTLRCSSQSGHNTVSWYQQALGQGPQFIFQYYREEENGRGNFPPRFSGLQFPNYSSELNVNALELDDSALYLCASSRGLNQPQHFGDGTRLSIL.